The entry below describes one T cell receptor beta chain. What it recognizes is unknown. The data were obtained in a study of response to subunit inactivated influenza vaccine. Whole-study findings and limits: The authors suggested that every seasonal influenza vaccination recruits few new T cells.

TCRdb itself ran the RT-PCR reads through MiXCR, one entry per CDR3 protein. Altogether roughly 630,000 distinct CDR3 sequences are present, approximately 14% being singletons, with the ten largest covering 7.5% to 8%. This receptor was taken from a man in his fifties who received an inactivated influenza vaccine. Here the sequenced sample was PBMCs from blood, taken 14 to 15 days before vaccination.

CDR3 bases: TGTGCCAGCAGCAGCAGCTCTAGCGACTCCTACGAGCAGTACTTC. It translates to CASSSSSSDSYEQYF. The V and J genes are TRBV7-2 and TRBJ2-7, with a weak D call TRBD2 (6 bases). Germline V gene sequence: CDR1 SGHTA, CDR2 FQGNSA. Deletions cut 5 bases from V and 0 bases from J, with 14 bases between. This CDR3 region has 15 residues. Together with reference TRBV7-2 and TRBJ2-7, the CDR3 gives the full variable domain: GAGVSQSPSNKVTEKGKDVELRCDPISGHTALYWYRQSLGQGLEFLIYFQGNSAPDKSGLPSDRFSAERTGGSVSTLTIQRTQQEDSAVYLCASSSSSSDSYEQYFGPGTRLTVT.